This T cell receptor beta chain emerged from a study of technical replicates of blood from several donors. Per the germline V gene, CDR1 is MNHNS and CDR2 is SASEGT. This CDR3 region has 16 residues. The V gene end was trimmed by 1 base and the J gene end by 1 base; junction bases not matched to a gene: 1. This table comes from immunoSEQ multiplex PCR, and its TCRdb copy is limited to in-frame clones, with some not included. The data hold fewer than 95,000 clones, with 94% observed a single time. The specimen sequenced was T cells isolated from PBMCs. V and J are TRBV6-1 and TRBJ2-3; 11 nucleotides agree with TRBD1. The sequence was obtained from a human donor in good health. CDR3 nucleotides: TGTGCCAGCAGTGAAGAGGGACAGGGGGGCACAGATACGCAGTATTTT. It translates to CASSEEGQGGTDTQYF.